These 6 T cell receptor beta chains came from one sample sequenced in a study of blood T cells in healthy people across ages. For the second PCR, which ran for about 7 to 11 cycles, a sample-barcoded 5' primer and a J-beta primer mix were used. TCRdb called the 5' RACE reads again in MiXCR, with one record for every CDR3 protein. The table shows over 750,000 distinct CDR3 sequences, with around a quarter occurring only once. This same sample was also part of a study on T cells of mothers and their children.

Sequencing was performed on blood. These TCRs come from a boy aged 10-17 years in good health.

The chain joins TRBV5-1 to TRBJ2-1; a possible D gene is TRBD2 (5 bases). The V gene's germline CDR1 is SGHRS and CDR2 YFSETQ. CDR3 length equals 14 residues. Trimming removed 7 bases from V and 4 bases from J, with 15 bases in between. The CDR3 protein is CASCEGGIYNEQFF. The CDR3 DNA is TGCGCCAGCTGTGAGGGTGGGATATACAATGAGCAGTTCTTC. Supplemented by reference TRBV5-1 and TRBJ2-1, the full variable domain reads KAGVTQTPRYLIKTRGQQVTLSCSPISGHRSVSWYQQTPGQGLQFLFEYFSETQRNKGNFPGRFSGRQFSNSRSEMNVSTLELGDSALYLCASCEGGIYNEQFFGPGTRLTVL.

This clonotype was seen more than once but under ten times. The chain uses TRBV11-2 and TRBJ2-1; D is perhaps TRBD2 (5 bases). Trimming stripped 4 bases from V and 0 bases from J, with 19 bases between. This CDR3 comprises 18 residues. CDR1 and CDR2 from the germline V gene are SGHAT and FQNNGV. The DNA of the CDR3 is TGTGCCAGCAGCTCCCCCGGGGTCCTAGGGTACTCCTACAATGAGCAGTTCTTC. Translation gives CASSSPGVLGYSYNEQFF.

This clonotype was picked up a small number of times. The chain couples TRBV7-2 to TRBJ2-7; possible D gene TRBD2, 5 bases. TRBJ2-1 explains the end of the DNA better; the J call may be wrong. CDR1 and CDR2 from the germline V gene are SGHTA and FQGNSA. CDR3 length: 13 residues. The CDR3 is CASSVAQRNEQFF. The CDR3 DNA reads TGTGCCAGCAGCGTGGCCCAGCGGAATGAGCAGTTCTTC.

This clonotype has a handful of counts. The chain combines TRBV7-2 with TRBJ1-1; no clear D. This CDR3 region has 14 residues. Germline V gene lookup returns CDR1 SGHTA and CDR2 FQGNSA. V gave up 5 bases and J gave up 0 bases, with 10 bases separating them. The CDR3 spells CASSPRTLNTEAFF. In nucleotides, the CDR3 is TGTGCCAGCAGCCCTCGGACTTTGAACACTGAAGCTTTCTTT.

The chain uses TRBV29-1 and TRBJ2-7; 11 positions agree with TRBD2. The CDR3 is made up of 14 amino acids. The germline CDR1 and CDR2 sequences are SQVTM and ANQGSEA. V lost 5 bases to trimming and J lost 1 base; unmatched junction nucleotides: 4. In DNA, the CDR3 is TGCAGCGTTACCGGGACTAGCGGATCCTACGAGCAGTACTTC. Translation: CSVTGTSGSYEQYF.

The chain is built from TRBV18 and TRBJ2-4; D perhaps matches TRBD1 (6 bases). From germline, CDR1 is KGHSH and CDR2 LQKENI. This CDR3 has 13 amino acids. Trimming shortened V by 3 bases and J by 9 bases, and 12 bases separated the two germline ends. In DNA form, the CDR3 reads TGTGCCAGCTCACCGCCACAGGGTGGCATTCAGTACTTC. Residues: CASSPPQGGIQYF.